The rows below give T cell receptor beta chains drawn from one sample of a study of control samples from healthy donors and cancer patients. Here immunoSEQ multiplex PCR was the method, and the copy in TCRdb shows in-frame clones only, minus some. The table includes about 110,000 clones, over 75% detected once. Sequencing was done on a sample of blood. All receptors derive from a human donor in good health. The donor label of this sample is uncertain. Each CDR3 is given with its conserved first and last residue. Fields, in order: D gene, J gene, clone size, V gene, CDR3 protein, CDR3 DNA. D genes are given only for firm matches. Size values are once, few and many counts, or a class for expanded clones, and some rows have none.

TRBD1 TRBJ1-5 . TRBV4-1 CASSQGQGALSPQHF TGCGCCAGCAGCCAAGGACAGGGGGCGCTAAGCCCCCAGCATTTT
. TRBJ1-3 . TRBV23-1 CASRGGGTGNTIYF TGCGCCAGCAGGGGCGGCGGGACTGGAAACACCATATATTTT
. TRBJ1-1 . TRBV20-1 CSASQGATEAFF TGCAGTGCTAGTCAGGGAGCCACTGAAGCTTTCTTT
. TRBJ1-1 . TRBV11-2 CASSLDSDRSNTEAFF TGTGCCAGCAGCTTAGACAGCGACAGGTCGAACACTGAAGCTTTCTTT
TRBD1 TRBJ1-5 . TRBV7-8 CASSLTGQSNQPQHF TGTGCCAGCAGCTTAACGGGACAGAGCAATCAGCCCCAGCATTTT
. TRBJ1-2 . TRBV6-5 CASSPRNLFGYTF TGTGCCAGCAGTCCGCGGAACCTATTCGGCTACACCTTC
TRBD1 TRBJ1-2 once TRBV18 CASSATGEHYGYTF TGTGCCAGCTCAGCAACAGGGGAACATTATGGCTACACCTTC
. TRBJ2-7 . TRBV12-5 CASGLGAYEQYF TGTGCTAGTGGTTTAGGGGCCTACGAGCAGTACTTC
. TRBJ1-6 few TRBV7-2 CASSLAPDLFRNTSPLHF TGTGCCAGCAGCTTAGCTCCCGACCTATTCCGAAATACTTCACCCCTCCACTTT
. TRBJ1-3 . TRBV29-1 CSVEDGGSRNSGNTIYF TGCAGCGTTGAAGATGGTGGCAGCCGGAACTCTGGAAACACCATATATTTT
TRBD1 TRBJ1-5 . TRBV6-5 CASSSGTGGYQPQHF TGTGCCAGCAGCTCAGGGACAGGGGGCTATCAGCCCCAGCATTTT
. TRBJ2-3 few TRBV5-4 CASSLVSGSDTQYF TGTGCCAGCAGCTTGGTTTCAGGGTCAGATACGCAGTATTTT
. TRBJ1-3 . TRBV6-2/TRBV6-3 CASSYGPNTIYF TGTGCCAGCAGTTACGGCCCAAACACCATATATTTT
TRBD1 TRBJ2-5 medium-sized TRBV27 CASSLYGTGVQETQYF TGTGCCAGCAGTCTCTATGGGACAGGCGTACAAGAGACCCAGTACTTC
TRBD1 TRBJ2-2 . TRBV9 CASSGDRGLVGPENTGELFF TGTGCCAGCAGCGGGGACAGGGGGCTGGTTGGGCCCGAGAACACCGGGGAGCTGTTTTTT
. TRBJ1-4 once TRBV28 CASSTQAIAGLEKLFF TGTGCCAGCAGCACGCAAGCTATAGCTGGATTGGAAAAACTGTTTTTT
. TRBJ1-5 . TRBV15 CATSRVKGVGNQPQHF TGTGCCACCAGCAGAGTAAAAGGTGTGGGCAATCAGCCCCAGCATTTT
. TRBJ2-1 . TRBV4-2 CASSQRALAGALNEQFF TGTGCCAGCAGCCAACGGGCTTTAGCAGGGGCCTTGAATGAGCAGTTCTTC
TRBD2 TRBJ2-5 . TRBV30 CAWSVSASGETQYF TGTGCCTGGAGTGTATCCGCTAGCGGGGAGACCCAGTACTTC